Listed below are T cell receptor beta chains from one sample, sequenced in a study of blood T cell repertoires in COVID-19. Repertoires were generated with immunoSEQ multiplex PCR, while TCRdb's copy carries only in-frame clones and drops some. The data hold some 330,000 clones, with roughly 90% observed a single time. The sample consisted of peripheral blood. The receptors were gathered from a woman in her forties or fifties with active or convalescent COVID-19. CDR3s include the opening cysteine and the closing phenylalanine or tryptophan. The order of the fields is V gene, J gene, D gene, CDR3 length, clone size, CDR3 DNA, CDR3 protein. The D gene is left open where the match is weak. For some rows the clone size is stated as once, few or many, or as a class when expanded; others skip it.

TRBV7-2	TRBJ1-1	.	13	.	TGTGCCAGCAGCTTAGTAATGAACACTGAAGCTTTCTTT	CASSLVMNTEAFF
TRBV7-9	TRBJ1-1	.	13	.	TGTGCCAGCAGCTTAGCCGGGGGTCCTGAAGCTTTCTTT	CASSLAGGPEAFF
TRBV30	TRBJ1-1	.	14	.	TGTGCCTGGAGTGTATACAGATTGAACACTGAAGCTTTCTTT	CAWSVYRLNTEAFF
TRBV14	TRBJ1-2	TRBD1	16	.	TGTGCCAGCAGCGAATCGATCCAGGGGGGCGACTATGGCTACACCTTC	CASSESIQGGDYGYTF
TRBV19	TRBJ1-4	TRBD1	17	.	TGTGCCAGTAGTATCGACAGGGCTACCCCAACTAATGAAAAACTGTTTTTT	CASSIDRATPTNEKLFF
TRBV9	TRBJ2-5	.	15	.	TGTGCCAGCAGCGTCGGCCCTGAGGAACAAGAGACCCAGTACTTC	CASSVGPEEQETQYF
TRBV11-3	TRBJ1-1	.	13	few	TGTGCCAGCAGCCGCGGGTTGAACACTGAAGCTTTCTTT	CASSRGLNTEAFF
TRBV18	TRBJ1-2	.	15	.	TGTGCCAGCTCACCAAACTCCAGGGATATCTATGGCTACACCTTC	CASSPNSRDIYGYTF
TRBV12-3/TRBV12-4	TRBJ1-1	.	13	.	TGTGCCAGCAGTTTAGGGGCGGGTACTGAAGCTTTCTTT	CASSLGAGTEAFF
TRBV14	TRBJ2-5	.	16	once	TGTGCCAGCAGCCAAGTGGTGGGGGCGTCGGGGGAGACCCAGTACTTC	CASSQVVGASGETQYF
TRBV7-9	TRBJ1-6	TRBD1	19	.	TGTGCCAGCAGCTTAGAAGACAGTTACAGGGGGCTGATGGGGTCACCCCTCCACTTT	CASSLEDSYRGLMGSPLHF
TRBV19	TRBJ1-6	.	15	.	TGTGCCAGTAGTATACAGGAATTGGGTAATTCACCCCTCCACTTT	CASSIQELGNSPLHF
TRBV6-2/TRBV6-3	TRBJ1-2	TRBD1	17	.	TGTGCCAGCAGTTACTCCGGGACAGAACCGTCTAACTATGGCTACACCTTC	CASSYSGTEPSNYGYTF
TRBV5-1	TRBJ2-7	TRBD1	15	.	TGCGCCAGCAGCTTGAGGGGACAGGCCATTTACGAGCAGTACTTC	CASSLRGQAIYEQYF
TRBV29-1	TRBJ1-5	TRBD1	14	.	TGCAGCGTTGTATACGGGACAGGGGACCAGCCCCAGCATTTT	CSVVYGTGDQPQHF
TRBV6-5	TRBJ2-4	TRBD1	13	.	TGTGCCAGCACCGGGACAGTGAGAAACATTCAGTACTTC	CASTGTVRNIQYF
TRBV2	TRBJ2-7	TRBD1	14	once	TGTGCCAGCAGGTGGTTAAGACAGGGCTACGAGCAGTACTTC	CASRWLRQGYEQYF
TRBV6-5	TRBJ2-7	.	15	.	TGTGCCAGCAGTTACTCCTCGGGATATTCCTACGAGCAGTACTTC	CASSYSSGYSYEQYF
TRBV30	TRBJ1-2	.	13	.	TGTGCCTGGAGTGAAGGCAGAGGCTATGGCTACACCTTC	CAWSEGRGYGYTF
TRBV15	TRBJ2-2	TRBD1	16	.	TGTGCCACCACCCCACAGGGGCGGACGAACACCGGGGAGCTGTTTTTT	CATTPQGRTNTGELFF
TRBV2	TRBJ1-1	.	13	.	TGTGCCAGCAGCGGAGAATCGGGCACTGAAGCTTTCTTT	CASSGESGTEAFF
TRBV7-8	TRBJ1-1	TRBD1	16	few	TGTGCCAGCGCCCCGGGACAGGGTCAATGGAACACTGAAGCTTTCTTT	CASAPGQGQWNTEAFF
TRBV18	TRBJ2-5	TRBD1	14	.	TGTGCCAGCTCACCACTAACAGGGGGAGAGACCCAGTACTTC	CASSPLTGGETQYF
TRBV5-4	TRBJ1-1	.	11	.	TGTGCCAGCAGCTTGGGAGGGGAAGCTTTCTTT	CASSLGGEAFF
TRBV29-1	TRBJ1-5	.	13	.	TGCAGCGTTGGATTCGGGGGAAACCAGCCCCAGCATTTT	CSVGFGGNQPQHF
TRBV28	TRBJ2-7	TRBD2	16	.	TGTGCCAGCAACGGACTAGCGGGAGGCGCCGGGGTCGGGCAGTACTTC	CASNGLAGGAGVGQYF
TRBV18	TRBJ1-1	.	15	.	TGTGCCAGCTCACTTCCGCCTCAGGGGTACACTGAAGCTTTCTTT	CASSLPPQGYTEAFF
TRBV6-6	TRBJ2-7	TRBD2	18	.	TGTGCCAGCAGTCGAGGACTAGCGGGAGTCGGGGTATCCTACGAGCAGTACTTC	CASSRGLAGVGVSYEQYF
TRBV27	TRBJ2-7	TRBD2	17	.	TGTGCCAGCAGTTTATTTCTGGCTAGCGGGAGGTCGGGCGAGCAGTACTTC	CASSLFLASGRSGEQYF
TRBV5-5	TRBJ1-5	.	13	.	TGTGCCAGCAGCCTGGGGGGCAGGCAGCCCCAGCATTTT	CASSLGGRQPQHF
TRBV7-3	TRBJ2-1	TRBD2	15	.	TGTGCCAGCAGCTTAATAGCGGGAAGATACAATGAGCAGTTCTTC	CASSLIAGRYNEQFF
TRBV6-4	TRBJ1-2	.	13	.	TGTGCCAGCAGTGGGCCGGGTAACTATGGCTACACCTTC	CASSGPGNYGYTF
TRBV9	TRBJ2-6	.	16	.	TGTGCCAGCAGCTCCAGGGGGGCCTCTGGGGCCAACGTCCTGACTTTC	CASSSRGASGANVLTF
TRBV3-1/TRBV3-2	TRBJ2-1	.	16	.	TGTGCCAGCAGCCCCTTTATTGGCGGAACCTACAATGAGCAGTTCTTC	CASSPFIGGTYNEQFF
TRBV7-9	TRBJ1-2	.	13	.	TGTGCCAGCAGACCGGACAATAACTATGGCTACACCTTC	CASRPDNNYGYTF
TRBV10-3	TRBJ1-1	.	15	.	TGTGCCATCAGTCTAGGGGGAGTTACGAACACTGAAGCTTTCTTT	CAISLGGVTNTEAFF
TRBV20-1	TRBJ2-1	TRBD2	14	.	TGCAGTGCTAGTACTAGCGGGAGGCACAATGAGCAGTTCTTC	CSASTSGRHNEQFF
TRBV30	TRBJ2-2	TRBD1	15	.	TGTGCCTGGAGGAGGGGGACAGGGGGCACCGGGGAGCTGTTTTTT	CAWRRGTGGTGELFF
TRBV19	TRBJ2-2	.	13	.	TGTGCCAGTGGTGGGGGCAACACCGGGGAGCTGTTTTTT	CASGGGNTGELFF
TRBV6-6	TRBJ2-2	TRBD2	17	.	TGTGCCAGCAGTCTGGGACTAGCGGGAGAGGGTACCGGGGAGCTGTTTTTT	CASSLGLAGEGTGELFF
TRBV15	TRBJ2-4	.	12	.	TGTGCCACCAGCAGAGATATCAAGGGGCCGTACTTC	CATSRDIKGPYF
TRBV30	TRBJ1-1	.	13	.	TGTGCCTGGAGTGTACGAGCCTCGGGTGAAGCTTTCTTT	CAWSVRASGEAFF
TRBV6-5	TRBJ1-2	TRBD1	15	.	TGTGCCAGCAATATACAGGGGGCGGGTGGCTATGGCTACACCTTC	CASNIQGAGGYGYTF
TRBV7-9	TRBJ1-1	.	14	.	TGTGCCAGCAGCCTTGACCCGGAGGGCACTGAAGCTTTCTTT	CASSLDPEGTEAFF
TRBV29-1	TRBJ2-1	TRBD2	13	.	TGCAGCGTGCGGGAGACCACCTACAATGAGCAGTTCTTC	CSVRETTYNEQFF
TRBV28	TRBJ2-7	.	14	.	TGTGCCAGCACCGAAGAAGACAGGCGCCACGAGCAGTACTTC	CASTEEDRRHEQYF